This T cell receptor beta chain is from a study of cytomegalovirus exposure and HLA in healthy donors. CDR1 SNHLY and CDR2 FYNNEI come from the germline V gene. This CDR3 comprises 19 residues. Trimming at V came to 4 bases and at J to 7 bases, leaving 19 bases not matched to a gene. The PCR employed 60 Vbeta primers together with 13 Jbeta primers. Only in-frame clones appear in the TCRdb table, and some are missing; sequencing was by immunoSEQ multiplex PCR. The repertoire includes around 170,000 clones, about 80% of them detected once, and 1.5% to 2% sits in the top ten. The chain recombines TRBV2 with TRBJ2-3; TRBD2 matches at 11 bases. Sequences were obtained from PBMCs. This receptor was obtained from a woman aged 25-40 years in good health and CMV-seronegative. The DNA for the CDR3 is TGTGCCAGCAGTGTCCCGGGACTAGCGGAATCCCTGGTGGGTTATACGCAGTATTTT. Protein: CASSVPGLAESLVGYTQYF.